This T cell receptor (beta chain) derives from a study of T cells in women clearing cervical HPV infection. CDR3 length: 13 amino acids. Germline CDR1 MGHRA, CDR2 YSYEKL. Sequencing was performed with immunoSEQ multiplex PCR; in TCRdb, only in-frame clones are kept and a portion is missing. The table lists 25,000 to 35,000 clones. Study-level findings and limits: Cases carried less TRBV6-7 than controls: roughly 0.11% versus 0.16%. Richness differences could reflect unmeasured T-cell content per sample.

Note on this clone: Its antigen is unknown. The read falls 3 residues short of the CDR3 end, and the missing part is taken from the germline J gene.

The sample consisted of blood buffy coat. The chain has TRBV4-1 and TRBJ1-4, with 9 bases that match TRBD1. The receptor was isolated from a woman aged 18 to 75 with a cervical HPV16 infection that either progressed to CIN3+ or cleared (not recorded which). The CDR3 loop reads CASNTLGQGGLFF. The DNA read from the CDR3 is TGCGCCAGCAACACTTTGGGACAGGGAGGA.